This is a list of T cell receptor beta chains from one sample in a study of beta chain features in type 1 diabetes. Here immunoSEQ multiplex PCR was the method, and the copy in TCRdb shows in-frame clones only, minus some. Of around 200,000 clones listed, 13% are singletons. The sample was central memory CD4+ T cells from blood. The receptors were gathered from a woman under 30 in good health. Each CDR3 is given with its conserved first and last residue. The D gene is left open where the match is weak. Clone size is stated in some rows and not others, as once, few, many or a class when expanded.

>.|TRBJ2-4|14|TRBV21-1|few
TGTGCCAGCAGCAAAGGGGAGGGTAGGGACATTCAGTACTTC
CASSKGEGRDIQYF
>TRBD1|TRBJ2-1|16|TRBV18|few
TGTGCCAGCTCACCTCCGACAGGGGGGGACTACAATGAGCAGTTCTTC
CASSPPTGGDYNEQFF
>.|TRBJ2-1|15|TRBV9|.
TGTGCCAGCAGCGCAGGGACTCCGGGCTACAATGAGCAGTTCTTC
CASSAGTPGYNEQFF
>TRBD1|TRBJ2-7|14|TRBV18|.
TGTGCCAGCTCCCGAAACCGGGACAGTTACGAGCAGTACTTC
CASSRNRDSYEQYF
>.|TRBJ2-7|14|TRBV25-1|few
TGTGCCAGCAGTGGGACTGGCGGGCGGTACGAGCAGTACTTC
CASSGTGGRYEQYF
>.|TRBJ1-5|15|TRBV21-1|.
TGTGCCAGCAGCAAGGGGACAAGCCGCAATCAGCCCCAGCATTTT
CASSKGTSRNQPQHF
>TRBD2|TRBJ2-3|14|TRBV29-1|.
TGCAGCGTTGTAGCGGGGTTGGTCCCAGATACGCAGTATTTT
CSVVAGLVPDTQYF
>.|TRBJ1-5|15|TRBV7-8|few
TGTGCCAGCAGCCTCATGGGGCCAGGGGATCAGCCCCAGCATTTT
CASSLMGPGDQPQHF
>.|TRBJ2-7|11|TRBV27|.
TGTGCCAGCGGTTTCCTTTACGAGCAGTACTTC
CASGFLYEQYF
>.|TRBJ1-2|13|TRBV30|few
TGTGCCTGGAGTATGGGCGGGAACTATGGCTACACCTTC
CAWSMGGNYGYTF
>.|TRBJ2-7|15|TRBV5-1|.
TGCGCCAGCAGCCGTACTAGTTTAGGGAGTGACGAGCAGTACTTC
CASSRTSLGSDEQYF
>.|TRBJ2-7|12|TRBV12-5|.
TGTGCTAGTGGTTTTAACATTTACGAGCAGTACTTC
CASGFNIYEQYF
>.|TRBJ2-3|15|TRBV7-2|.
TGTGCCAGCAGCCCGAAGACTGGGTTCACAGATACGCAGTATTTT
CASSPKTGFTDTQYF
>TRBD2|TRBJ2-7|17|TRBV5-4|few
TGTGCCAGCAGCTCTGAATTGCGGCTAGCGGGAGCCTACGAGCAGTACTTC
CASSSELRLAGAYEQYF
>.|TRBJ2-5|13|TRBV6-6|few
TGTGCCACTCGGCAGACTGACGCTAAGACCCAGTACTTC
CATRQTDAKTQYF
>.|TRBJ2-7|13|TRBV9|.
TGTGCCAGCAGCTCAGGACAGCAATACGAGCAGTACTTC
CASSSGQQYEQYF
>TRBD2|TRBJ2-2|16|TRBV2|.
TGTGCCAGCAGTCCAAAAGTGCTAGCGGGAGCCGGGGAGCTGTTTTTT
CASSPKVLAGAGELFF
>TRBD1|TRBJ1-1|15|TRBV4-3|.
TGCGCCAGCAGTTCGGGACAGGGGCCGAACACTGAAGCTTTCTTT
CASSSGQGPNTEAFF